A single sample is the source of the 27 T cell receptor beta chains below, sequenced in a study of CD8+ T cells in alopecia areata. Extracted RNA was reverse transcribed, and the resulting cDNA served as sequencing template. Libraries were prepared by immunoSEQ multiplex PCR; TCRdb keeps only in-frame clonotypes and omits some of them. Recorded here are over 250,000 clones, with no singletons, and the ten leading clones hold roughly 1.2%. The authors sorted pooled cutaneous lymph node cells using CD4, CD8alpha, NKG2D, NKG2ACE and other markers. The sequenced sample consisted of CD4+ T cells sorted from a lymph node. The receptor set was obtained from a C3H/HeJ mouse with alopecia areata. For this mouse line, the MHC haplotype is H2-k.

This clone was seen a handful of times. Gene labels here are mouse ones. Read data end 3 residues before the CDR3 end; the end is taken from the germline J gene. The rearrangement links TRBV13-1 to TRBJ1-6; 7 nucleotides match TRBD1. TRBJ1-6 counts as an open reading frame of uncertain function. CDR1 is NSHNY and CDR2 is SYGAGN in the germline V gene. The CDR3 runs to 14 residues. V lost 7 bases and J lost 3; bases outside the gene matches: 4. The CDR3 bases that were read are TGTGCCAGCCCGGGACAGCTCTATAATTCGCCC. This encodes CASPGQLYNSP. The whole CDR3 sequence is CASPGQLYNSPLYF.

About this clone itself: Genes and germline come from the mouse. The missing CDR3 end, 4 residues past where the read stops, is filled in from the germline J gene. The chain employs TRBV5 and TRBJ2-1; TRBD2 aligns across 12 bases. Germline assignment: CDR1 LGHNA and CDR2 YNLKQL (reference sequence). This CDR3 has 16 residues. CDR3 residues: CASSQDPDWGGAEQFF. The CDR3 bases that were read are TGTGCCAGCAGCCAAGACCCCGACTGGGGGGGCGCT.

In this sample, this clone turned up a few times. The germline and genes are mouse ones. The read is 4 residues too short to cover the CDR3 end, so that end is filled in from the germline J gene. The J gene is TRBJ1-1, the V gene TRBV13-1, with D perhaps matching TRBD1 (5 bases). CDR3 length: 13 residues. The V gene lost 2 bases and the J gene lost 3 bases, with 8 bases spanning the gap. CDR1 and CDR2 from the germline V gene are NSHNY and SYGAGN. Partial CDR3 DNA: TGTGCCAGCAGTGACCAGGGAGACACA. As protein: CASSDQGDT. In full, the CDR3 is CASSDQGDTEVFF.

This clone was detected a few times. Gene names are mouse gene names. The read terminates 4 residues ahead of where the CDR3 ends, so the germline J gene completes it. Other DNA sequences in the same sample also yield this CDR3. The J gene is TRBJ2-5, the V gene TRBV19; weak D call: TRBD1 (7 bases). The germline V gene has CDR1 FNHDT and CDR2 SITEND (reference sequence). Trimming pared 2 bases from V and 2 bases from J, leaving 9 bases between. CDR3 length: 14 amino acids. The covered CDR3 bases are TGTGCCAGCAGTATTAGGGGGCGCCAAGAC. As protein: CASSIRGRQD. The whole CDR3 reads CASSIRGRQDTQYF.

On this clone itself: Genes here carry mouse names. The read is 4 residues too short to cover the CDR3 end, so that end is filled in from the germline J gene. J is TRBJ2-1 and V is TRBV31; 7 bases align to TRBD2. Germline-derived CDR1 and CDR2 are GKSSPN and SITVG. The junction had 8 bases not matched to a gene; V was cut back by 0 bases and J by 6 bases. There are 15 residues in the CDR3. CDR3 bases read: TGTGCCTGGAGTCTAGTCTGGGGGTCTTTTGCT. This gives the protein CAWSLVWGSFA. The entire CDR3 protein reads CAWSLVWGSFAEQFF.

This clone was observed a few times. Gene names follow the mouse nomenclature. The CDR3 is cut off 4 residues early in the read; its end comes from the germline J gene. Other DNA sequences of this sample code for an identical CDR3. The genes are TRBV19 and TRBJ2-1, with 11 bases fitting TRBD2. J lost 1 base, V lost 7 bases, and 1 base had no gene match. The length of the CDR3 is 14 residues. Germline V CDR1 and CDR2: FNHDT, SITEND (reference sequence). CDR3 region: CASGTGGNYAEQFF. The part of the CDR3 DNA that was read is TGTGCCAGCGGGACTGGGGGCAACTATGCT.

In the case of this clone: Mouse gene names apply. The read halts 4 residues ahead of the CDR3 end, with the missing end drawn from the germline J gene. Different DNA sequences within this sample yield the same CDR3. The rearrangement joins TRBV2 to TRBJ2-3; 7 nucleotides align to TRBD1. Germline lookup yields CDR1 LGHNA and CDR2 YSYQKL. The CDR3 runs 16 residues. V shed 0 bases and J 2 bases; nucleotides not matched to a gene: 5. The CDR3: CASSQDPGGSAETLYF. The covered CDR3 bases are TGTGCCAGCAGCCAAGACCCAGGGGGATCTGCAGAA.

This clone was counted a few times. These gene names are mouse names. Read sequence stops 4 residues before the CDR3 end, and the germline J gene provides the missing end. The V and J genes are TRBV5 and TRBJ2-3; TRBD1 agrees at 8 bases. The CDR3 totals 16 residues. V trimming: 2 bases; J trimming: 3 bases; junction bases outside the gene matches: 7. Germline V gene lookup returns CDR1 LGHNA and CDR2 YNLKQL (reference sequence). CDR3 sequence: CASSQRDRPRAETLYF. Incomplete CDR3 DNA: TGTGCCAGCAGCCAACGGGACAGGCCTCGAGCAGAA.

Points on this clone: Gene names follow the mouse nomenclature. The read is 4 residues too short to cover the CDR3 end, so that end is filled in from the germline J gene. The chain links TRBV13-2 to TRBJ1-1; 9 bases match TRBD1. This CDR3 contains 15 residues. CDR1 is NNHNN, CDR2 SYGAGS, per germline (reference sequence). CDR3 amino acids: CASGAGTGMNTEVFF. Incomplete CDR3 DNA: TGTGCCAGCGGTGCCGGGACAGGGATGAATACA.

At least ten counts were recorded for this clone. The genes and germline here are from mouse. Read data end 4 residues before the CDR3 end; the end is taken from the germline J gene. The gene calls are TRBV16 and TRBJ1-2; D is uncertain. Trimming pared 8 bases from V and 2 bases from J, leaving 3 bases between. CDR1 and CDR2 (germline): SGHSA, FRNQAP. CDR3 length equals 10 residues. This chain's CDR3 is CASHNSDYTF. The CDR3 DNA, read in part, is TGTGCAAGCCATAACTCC.

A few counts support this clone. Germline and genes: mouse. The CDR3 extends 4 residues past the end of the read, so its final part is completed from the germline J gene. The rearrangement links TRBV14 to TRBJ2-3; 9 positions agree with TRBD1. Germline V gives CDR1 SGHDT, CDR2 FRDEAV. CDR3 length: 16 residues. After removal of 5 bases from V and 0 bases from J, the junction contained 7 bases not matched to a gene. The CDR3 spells CASSRRDRESAETLYF. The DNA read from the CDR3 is TGTGCCAGCAGCCGGCGGGACAGGGAAAGTGCAGAA.

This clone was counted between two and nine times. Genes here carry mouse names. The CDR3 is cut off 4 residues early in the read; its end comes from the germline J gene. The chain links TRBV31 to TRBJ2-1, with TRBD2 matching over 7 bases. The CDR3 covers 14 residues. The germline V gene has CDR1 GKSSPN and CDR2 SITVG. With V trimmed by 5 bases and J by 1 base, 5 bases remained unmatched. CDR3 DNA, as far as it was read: TGTGCCTGGCGGCTCTGGGGGAACTATGCT. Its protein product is CAWRLWGNYA. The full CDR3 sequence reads CAWRLWGNYAEQFF.

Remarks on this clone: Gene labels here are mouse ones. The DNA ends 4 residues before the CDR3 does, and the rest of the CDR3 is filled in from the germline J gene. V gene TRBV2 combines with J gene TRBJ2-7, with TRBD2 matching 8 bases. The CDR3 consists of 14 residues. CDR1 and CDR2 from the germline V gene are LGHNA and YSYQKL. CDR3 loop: CASSQEGWGDEQYF. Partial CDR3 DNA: TGTGCCAGCAGCCAAGAAGGCTGGGGGGAT.

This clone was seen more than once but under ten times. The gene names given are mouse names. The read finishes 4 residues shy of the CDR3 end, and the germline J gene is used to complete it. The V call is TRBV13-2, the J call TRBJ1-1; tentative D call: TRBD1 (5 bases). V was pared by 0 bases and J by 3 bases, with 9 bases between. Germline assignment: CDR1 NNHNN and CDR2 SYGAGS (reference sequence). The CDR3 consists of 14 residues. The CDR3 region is CASGDEDIYTEVFF. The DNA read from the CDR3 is TGTGCCAGCGGTGATGAGGACATTTACACA.

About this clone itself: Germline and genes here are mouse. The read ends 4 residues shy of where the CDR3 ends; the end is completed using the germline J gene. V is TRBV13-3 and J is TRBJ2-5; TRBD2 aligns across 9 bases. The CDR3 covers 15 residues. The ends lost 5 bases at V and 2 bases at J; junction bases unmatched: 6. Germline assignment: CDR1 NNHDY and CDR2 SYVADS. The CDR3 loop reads CASSWGLGGQDTQYF. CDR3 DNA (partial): TGTGCCAGCAGCTGGGGACTGGGTGGCCAAGAC.

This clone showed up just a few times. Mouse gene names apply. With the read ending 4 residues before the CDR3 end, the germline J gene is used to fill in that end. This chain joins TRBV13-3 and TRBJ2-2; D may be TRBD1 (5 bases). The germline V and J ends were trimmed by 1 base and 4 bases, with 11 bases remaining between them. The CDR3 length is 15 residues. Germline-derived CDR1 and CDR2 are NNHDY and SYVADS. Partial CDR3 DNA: TGTGCCAGCAGTGATCGGCAGGGCGGCACCGGG. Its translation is CASSDRQGGTG. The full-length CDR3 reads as CASSDRQGGTGQLYF.

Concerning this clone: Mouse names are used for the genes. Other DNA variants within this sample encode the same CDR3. Partial CDR3 DNA: TGTGCCAGCAGCCTCCAGGGCTAT. Residues: CASSLQGY. The whole CDR3 protein reads CASSLQGYEQYF. The rearrangement joins TRBV5 to TRBJ2-7; weak D call: TRBD1 (5 bases). The read stops 4 residues short of the end of the CDR3; the missing end is completed from the germline J gene. Germline CDR1 and CDR2: LGHNA and YNLKQL (reference sequence). V shed 4 bases and J shed 3 bases, with 7 bases lying between them. The CDR3 is 12 amino acids.

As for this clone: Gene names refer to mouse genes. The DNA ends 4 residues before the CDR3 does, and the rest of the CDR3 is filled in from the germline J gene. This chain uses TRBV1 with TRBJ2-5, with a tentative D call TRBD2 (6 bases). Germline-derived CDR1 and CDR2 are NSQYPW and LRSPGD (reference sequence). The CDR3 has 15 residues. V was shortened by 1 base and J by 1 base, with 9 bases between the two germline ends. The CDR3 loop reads CTCSAGPGDQDTQYF. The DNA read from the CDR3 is TGCACCTGCAGTGCAGGTCCTGGGGACCAAGAC.

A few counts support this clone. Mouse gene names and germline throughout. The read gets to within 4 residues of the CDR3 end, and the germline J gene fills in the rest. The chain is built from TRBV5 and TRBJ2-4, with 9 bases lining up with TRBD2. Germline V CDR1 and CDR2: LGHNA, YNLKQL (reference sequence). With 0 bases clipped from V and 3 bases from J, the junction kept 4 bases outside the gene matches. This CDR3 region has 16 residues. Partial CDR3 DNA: TGTGCCAGCAGCCAAGACTCACTGGGGGGCCAAAAC. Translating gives CASSQDSLGGQN. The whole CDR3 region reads CASSQDSLGGQNTLYF.

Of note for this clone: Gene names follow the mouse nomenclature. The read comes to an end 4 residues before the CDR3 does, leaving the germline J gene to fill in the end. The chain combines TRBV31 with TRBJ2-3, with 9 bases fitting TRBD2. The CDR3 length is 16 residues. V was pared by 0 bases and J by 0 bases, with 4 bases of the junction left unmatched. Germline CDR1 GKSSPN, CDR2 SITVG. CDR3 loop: CAWSLRLGVSAETLYF. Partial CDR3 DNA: TGTGCCTGGAGTCTCCGACTGGGGGTTAGTGCAGAA.

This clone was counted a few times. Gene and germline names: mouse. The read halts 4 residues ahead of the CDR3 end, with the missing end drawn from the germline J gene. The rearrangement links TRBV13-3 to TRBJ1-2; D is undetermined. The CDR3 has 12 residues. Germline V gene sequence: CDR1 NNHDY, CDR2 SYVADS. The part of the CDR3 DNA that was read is TGTGCCAGCAGTGATCCAGTTTCC. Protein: CASSDPVS. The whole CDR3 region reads CASSDPVSDYTF.

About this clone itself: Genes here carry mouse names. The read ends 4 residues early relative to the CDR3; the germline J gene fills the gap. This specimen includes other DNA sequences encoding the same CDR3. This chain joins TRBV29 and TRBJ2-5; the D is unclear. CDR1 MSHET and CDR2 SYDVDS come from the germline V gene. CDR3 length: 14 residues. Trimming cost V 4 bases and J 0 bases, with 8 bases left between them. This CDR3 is CASSSTINQDTQYF. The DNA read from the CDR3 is TGTGCTAGCAGTTCTACAATTAACCAAGAC.

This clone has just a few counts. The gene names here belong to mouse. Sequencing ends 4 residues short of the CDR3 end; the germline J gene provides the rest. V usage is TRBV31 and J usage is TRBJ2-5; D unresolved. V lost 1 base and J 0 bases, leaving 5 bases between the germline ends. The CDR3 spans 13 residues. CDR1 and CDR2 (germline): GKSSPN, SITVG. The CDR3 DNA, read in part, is TGTGCCTGGAGTCGCAGTAACCAAGAC. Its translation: CAWSRSNQD. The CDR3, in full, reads CAWSRSNQDTQYF.

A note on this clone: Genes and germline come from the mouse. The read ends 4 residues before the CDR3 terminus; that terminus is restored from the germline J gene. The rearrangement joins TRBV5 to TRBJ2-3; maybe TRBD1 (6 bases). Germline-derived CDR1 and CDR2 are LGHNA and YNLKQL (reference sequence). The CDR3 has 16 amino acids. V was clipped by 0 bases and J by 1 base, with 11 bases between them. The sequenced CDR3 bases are TGTGCCAGCAGCCAAGATCTCGCAGGGGGTGCAGAA. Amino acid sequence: CASSQDLAGGAE. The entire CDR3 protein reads CASSQDLAGGAETLYF.

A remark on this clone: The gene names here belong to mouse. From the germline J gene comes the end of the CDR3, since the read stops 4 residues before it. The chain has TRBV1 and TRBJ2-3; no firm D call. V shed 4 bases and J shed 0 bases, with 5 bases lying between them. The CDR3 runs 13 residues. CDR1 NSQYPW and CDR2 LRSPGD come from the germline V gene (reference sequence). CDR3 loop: CTCSEQSAETLYF. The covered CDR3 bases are TGCACCTGCAGTGAACAAAGTGCAGAA. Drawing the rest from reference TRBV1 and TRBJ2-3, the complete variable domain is VTLLEQNPRWRLVPRGQAVNLRCILKNSQYPWMSWYQQDLQKQLQWLFTLRSPGDKEVKSLPGADYLATRVTDTELRLQVANMSQGRTLYCTCSEQSAETLYFGSGTRLTVL.

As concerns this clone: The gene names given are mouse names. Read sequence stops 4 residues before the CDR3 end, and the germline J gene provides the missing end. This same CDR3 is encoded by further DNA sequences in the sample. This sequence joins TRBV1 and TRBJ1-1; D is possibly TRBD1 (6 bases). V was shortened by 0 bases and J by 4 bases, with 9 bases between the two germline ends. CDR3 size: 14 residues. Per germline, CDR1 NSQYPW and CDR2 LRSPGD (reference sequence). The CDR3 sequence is CTCSADRGGTEVFF. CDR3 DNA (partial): TGCACCTGCAGTGCAGACAGGGGTGGCACA.

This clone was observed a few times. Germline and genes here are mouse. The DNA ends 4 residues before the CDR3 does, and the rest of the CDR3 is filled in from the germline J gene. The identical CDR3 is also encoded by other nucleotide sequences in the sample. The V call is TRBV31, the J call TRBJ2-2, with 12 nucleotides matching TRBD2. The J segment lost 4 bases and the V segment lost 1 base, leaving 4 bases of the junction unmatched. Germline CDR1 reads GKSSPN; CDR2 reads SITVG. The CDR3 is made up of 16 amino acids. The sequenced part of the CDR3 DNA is TGTGCCTGGAGTCGACTGGGGGGGCGCGGCACCGGG. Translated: CAWSRLGGRGTG. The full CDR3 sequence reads CAWSRLGGRGTGQLYF.